The 6 T cell receptor beta chains given below trace back to one sample, sequenced in a study of human T cells and chemical hapten exposure. TCRdb fed the RACE reads into MiXCR, producing one record per CDR3 protein. The sample carries more than 250,000 distinct CDR3 sequences, about 8.6% recorded once. Sample time point: pre-sensitization, week 0. Regarding treatment: therapeutic diphenylcyclopropenone sensitization with weekly scalp DPC. The material sequenced was whole blood, taken in connection with sensitization to the hapten diphenylcyclopropenone (DPC). The origin of the receptors is a woman between 35 and 50 years old with alopecia areata. Some clones in this sample may be carry-over from other donors' samples.

This clonotype was detected ten times or more. The chain uses TRBV19 and TRBJ2-1; a weak D match, TRBD2 (5 bases). This CDR3 comprises 15 residues. Per the germline V gene, CDR1 is LNHDA and CDR2 is SQIVND (reference sequence). Between the trimmed V and J ends, which lost 0 bases and 0 bases, there was a span of 6 bases. As DNA, the CDR3 is TGTGCCAGTAGTATAGAGGGGAGCTCCTACAATGAGCAGTTCTTC. Translation: CASSIEGSSYNEQFF.

This clonotype was recorded at least ten times. The chain is built from TRBV7-8 and TRBJ2-3; 7 nucleotides agree with TRBD1. V lost 5 bases to trimming and J lost 4 bases; unmatched junction nucleotides: 9. This CDR3 has 15 amino acids. Germline V gene data show CDR1 as SGHVS and CDR2 as FQNEAQ. In nucleotides, the CDR3 is TGTGCCAGCAGCCCGTTGGGACAGTCGGCAGATACGCAGTATTTT. Translated, it gives CASSPLGQSADTQYF.

This clonotype was observed a handful of times. The V and J genes are TRBV25-1 and TRBJ1-1; possible D gene TRBD1, 5 bases. Germline V gives CDR1 MGHDK, CDR2 SYGVNS. The ends were cut back, 4 bases at V and 2 bases at J, with 8 bases in the middle. This CDR3 contains 13 residues. CDR3 sequence (DNA): TGTGCCAGCAGTGCGACAGTAAACACTGAAGCTTTCTTT. It is translated as CASSATVNTEAFF.

The chain employs TRBV12-3 or TRBV12-4 and TRBJ2-2; no clear D. Trimming removed 5 bases from V and 6 bases from J, with 13 bases in between. This CDR3 comprises 14 residues. CDR3 nucleotides: TGTGCCAGCAGTGGACCGAGTTTCGCCGGGGAGCTGTTTTTT. Translated, it gives CASSGPSFAGELFF.

This clonotype was counted between two and nine times. Mismatch with germline at one junction end may stem from a read error. The rearrangement links TRBV7-7 to TRBJ2-5, with TRBD2 as a possible D gene (7 bases). Germline CDR1 SSHAT, CDR2 FNYEAQ (reference sequence). The CDR3 has 15 residues. CDR3 region: CASSLSGTLQETQYF. CDR3 sequence (DNA): TGTGCTAGCAGCTTAAGCGGGACACTCCAAGAGACCCAGTACTTC.

This clonotype showed up just a few times. This chain joins TRBV10-3 and TRBJ2-3; weak D call: TRBD2 (6 bases). There are 13 residues in the CDR3. V lost 6 bases, J lost 4 bases, and 11 bases lay in between. CDR1 and CDR2 (germline): ENHRY, SYGVKD. DNA for the CDR3: TGTGCCATCAGACGGGAGACCCCAGATACGCAGTATTTT. This codes for CAIRRETPDTQYF.